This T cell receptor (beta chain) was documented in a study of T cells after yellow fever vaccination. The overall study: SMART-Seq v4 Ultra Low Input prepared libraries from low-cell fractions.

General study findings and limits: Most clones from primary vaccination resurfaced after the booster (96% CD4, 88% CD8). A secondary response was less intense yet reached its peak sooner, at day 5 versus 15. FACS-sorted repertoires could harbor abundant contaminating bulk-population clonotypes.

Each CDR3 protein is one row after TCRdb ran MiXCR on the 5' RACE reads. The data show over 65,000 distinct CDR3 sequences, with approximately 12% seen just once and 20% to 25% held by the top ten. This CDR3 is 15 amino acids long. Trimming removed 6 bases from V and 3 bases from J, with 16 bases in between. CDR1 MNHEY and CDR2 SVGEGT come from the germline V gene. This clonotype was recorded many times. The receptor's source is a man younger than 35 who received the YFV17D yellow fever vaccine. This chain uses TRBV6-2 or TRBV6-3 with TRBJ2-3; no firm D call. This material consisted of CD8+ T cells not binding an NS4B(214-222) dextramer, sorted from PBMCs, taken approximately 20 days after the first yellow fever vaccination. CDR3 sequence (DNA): TGTGCCAGCAGCGACCGCGGATACAAAACAGATACGCAGTATTTT. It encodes CASSDRGYKTDTQYF.